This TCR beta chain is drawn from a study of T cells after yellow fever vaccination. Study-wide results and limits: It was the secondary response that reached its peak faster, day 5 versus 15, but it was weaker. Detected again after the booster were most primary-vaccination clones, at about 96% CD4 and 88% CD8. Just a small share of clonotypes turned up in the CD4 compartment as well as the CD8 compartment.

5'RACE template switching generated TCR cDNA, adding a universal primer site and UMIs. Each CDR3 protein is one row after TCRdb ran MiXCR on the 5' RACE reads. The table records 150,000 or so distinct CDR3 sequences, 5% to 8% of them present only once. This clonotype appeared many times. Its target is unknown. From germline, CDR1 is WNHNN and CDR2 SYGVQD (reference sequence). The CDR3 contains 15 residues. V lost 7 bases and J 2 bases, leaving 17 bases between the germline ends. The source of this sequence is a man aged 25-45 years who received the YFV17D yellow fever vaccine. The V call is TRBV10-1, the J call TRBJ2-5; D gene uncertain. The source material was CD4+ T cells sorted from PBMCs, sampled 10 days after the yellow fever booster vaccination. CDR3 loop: CASTSNHGQQETQYF. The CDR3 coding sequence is TGCGCCAGCACCTCCAACCATGGTCAGCAAGAGACCCAGTACTTC.